This TCR beta chain stems from a study of cytomegalovirus exposure and HLA in healthy donors. Study results and caveats: In a later analysis, productive TCRs from donors in an Asian-associated ancestry cluster reportedly carried fewer N-insertions than the cohort mean. Common viral pathogens were later found to be apparently linked to several of the most significant clusters.

Though probably carrying unrecorded immune exposures, donors were nominally healthy at sampling. Regarding this clone: Its antigen remains unidentified.

V dropped 7 bases and J dropped 5 bases, with 29 bases sitting between them. The V gene's germline CDR1 is MDHEN and CDR2 SYDVKM. This CDR3 comprises 19 residues. The PCR contained 60 Vbeta and 13 Jbeta primers. Clones were read by immunoSEQ multiplex PCR, and TCRdb kept only the in-frame ones, dropping some. This table holds some 130,000 clones, 64% found once. The V call is TRBV28, the J call TRBJ2-2; a possible D gene is TRBD2 (6 bases). The sequence came from a woman in her 40s in good health and CMV-seronegative. The sample taken for sequencing was PBMCs. The CDR3 is CASKNGREYRQKWTGELFF. The CDR3 bases are TGTGCCAGCAAGAATGGTCGGGAGTACCGGCAAAAGTGGACCGGGGAGCTGTTTTTT.